There are many counts of the clone carrying this T cell receptor beta chain. What it binds is not known. The sample, around 9.9 milliliters of peripheral blood, was drawn from each donor. Each sample had at least 6 million PBMCs isolated. This sample is drawn from a study of blood T cells in healthy people across ages. Findings and caveats of the study: Long-lived donors had more naive CD4+ cells and higher diversity than aged donors.

The V gene's germline CDR1 is DFQATT and CDR2 SNEGSKA (reference sequence). The junction had 3 bases not matched to a gene; V was cut back by 6 bases and J by 0 bases. There are 14 residues in the CDR3. PCR was performed a second time for 7 to 11 cycles using a sample-barcoded 5' primer and a J-beta primer mix. A minimum of 3 million CDR3-containing paired-end reads was obtained for each sample. In TCRdb, the 5' RACE reads were re-called with MiXCR into one record per CDR3 protein. The sample has hundreds of thousands of distinct CDR3 sequences, 45% to 65% seen once. The sequenced sample consisted of blood. The clonotype originates from a man in his 60s in good health. This chain joins TRBV20-1 and TRBJ1-4; TRBD1 agrees at 8 bases. CDR3: CSAGQGATNEKLFF. DNA of the CDR3: TGCAGTGCCGGACAGGGCGCAACTAATGAAAAACTGTTTTTT.